Presented here are 15 T cell receptor beta chains from one specimen sequenced in a study of blood T cell repertoires in COVID-19. The table came from immunoSEQ multiplex PCR; TCRdb's copy has only in-frame clones and leaves some out. The repertoire holds 250,000 to 300,000 clones, with about nine tenths as singletons. The specimen was peripheral blood. These receptors were taken from a woman in her 30s with COVID-19, enrolled during active disease.

The chain uses TRBV7-9 and TRBJ2-1; 8 nucleotides match TRBD2. Losses at the gene ends were 6 bases for V and 4 bases for J; bases not matched to a gene: 8. CDR1 and CDR2 from the germline V gene are SEHNR and FQNEAQ (reference sequence). The CDR3 loop spans 15 amino acids. Here the CDR3 DNA reads TGTGCCAGCAGTCCCCGTAGCGGGATTTACAATGAGCAGTTCTTC. This gives the protein CASSPRSGIYNEQFF.

The J gene is TRBJ1-2, the V gene TRBV6-5; the D is unclear. The CDR3 spans 13 residues. In germline, CDR1 is MNHEY, CDR2 SVGAGI. Trimming pared 7 bases from V and 4 bases from J, leaving 13 bases between. The CDR3 here is CASTIYAGYGYTF. The DNA of the CDR3 is TGTGCCAGCACCATCTATGCCGGCTATGGCTACACCTTC.

CDR3 sequence (DNA): TGTGCCAGCAGTTACCGGCCACAAGCTCCGGAGGGCTACACCTTC. Protein: CASSYRPQAPEGYTF. V gene TRBV6-5 combines with J gene TRBJ1-2; D unclear. Trimming took off 2 bases at V and 8 bases at J, with 18 bases between the two ends. The CDR3 runs to 15 residues. Germline loops: CDR1 MNHEY, CDR2 SVGAGI.

CDR3 coding DNA: TGTGCCAGCAGTTTTGGGAACAGGGGATTTAACGAGCAGTACTTC. Translating gives CASSFGNRGFNEQYF. The chain links TRBV27 to TRBJ2-7, with TRBD1 identical over 7 bases. This CDR3 is 15 amino acids long. The germline V gene has CDR1 MNHEY and CDR2 SMNVEV (reference sequence). V dropped 3 bases and J dropped 5; count of bases not matched to a gene: 10.

The chain carries TRBV4-1 and TRBJ1-3; D is perhaps TRBD1 (5 bases). Trimming removed 1 base at V and 4 bases at J, with 17 bases between. In germline, CDR1 is MGHRA, CDR2 YSYEKL. The CDR3 is 17 amino acids. The CDR3 region has the DNA TGCGCCAGCAGCCAAGGCGGGGCGGTCAGTAAGGGAAACACCATATATTTT. The encoded protein is CASSQGGAVSKGNTIYF.

V and J are TRBV5-6 and TRBJ2-1, with D tentatively TRBD2 (7 bases). V shed 3 bases and J shed 5 bases, with 15 bases lying between them. CDR3 length: 15 residues. Germline values: CDR1 SGHDT, CDR2 YYEEEE. This CDR3 is CASSSGASGHNEQFF. The CDR3 nucleotides are TGTGCCAGCAGCTCGGGGGCTAGCGGACACAATGAGCAGTTCTTC.

This chain links TRBV5-6 with TRBJ2-3; 9 bases fit TRBD1. Trimming took 4 bases from V and 4 from J; bases not matched to a gene: 10. The CDR3 runs to 16 residues. Looked up from germline, CDR1 is SGHDT and CDR2 is YYEEEE. The CDR3 region is CASSPGTGLTADTQYF. CDR3 sequence (DNA): TGTGCCAGCAGCCCCGGGACAGGGTTGACGGCAGATACGCAGTATTTT.

The V call is TRBV2, the J call TRBJ1-4; TRBD1 matches at 8 bases. The J segment lost 4 bases and the V segment lost 6 bases, leaving 4 bases of the junction unmatched. Germline CDR1 SNHLY, CDR2 FYNNEI. The CDR3 extends over 14 amino acids. CDR3 region: CASSKDRGNEKLFF. In DNA form, the CDR3 reads TGTGCCAGCAGCAAAGACAGGGGTAATGAAAAACTGTTTTTT. Combining the CDR3 with reference TRBV2 and TRBJ1-4 gives the whole variable domain EPEVTQTPSHQVTQMGQEVILRCVPISNHLYFYWYRQILGQKVEFLVSFYNNEISEKSEIFDDQFSVERPDGSNFTLKIRSTKLEDSAMYFCASSKDRGNEKLFFGSGTQLSVL.

The chain uses TRBV4-3 and TRBJ2-1; TRBD1 matches 9 bases. The CDR3 covers 15 residues. Losses at the gene ends were 4 bases for V and 7 bases for J; bases not matched to a gene: 8. Germline V gene lookup returns CDR1 LGHNA and CDR2 YSLEER. The CDR3 region has the DNA TGCGCCAGCAGCCTCGTTGGACAGGGGTTTAATGAGCAGTTCTTC. Translation: CASSLVGQGFNEQFF.

In regard to this clone: The sample carries other DNA sequences with the same CDR3. This chain joins TRBV24-1 and TRBJ2-2, with TRBD2 matching 9 bases. The germline V gene encodes CDR1 KGHDR and CDR2 SFDVKD. CDR3 length equals 16 residues. V shed 1 base and J 2 bases; nucleotides not matched to a gene: 1. As DNA, the CDR3 is TGTGCCACCAGTGATTTTAGCGGGAGTAACACCGGGGAGCTGTTTTTT. This translates into CATSDFSGSNTGELFF.

V is TRBV3-1 (or the pseudogene TRBV3-2) and J is TRBJ2-7; 12 nucleotides line up with TRBD2. The CDR3 runs 17 residues. J was trimmed by 6 bases and V by 2 bases; bases with no gene match: 11. In germline, CDR1 is LGHDT, CDR2 YNNKEL (reference sequence). The CDR3 region is CASSQRGVLAGGREQYF. CDR3 sequence (DNA): TGTGCCAGCAGCCAACGAGGGGTACTAGCGGGAGGTCGCGAGCAGTACTTC.

This chain uses TRBV5-1 with TRBJ1-1; 7 bases align to TRBD1. Germline CDR1 SGHRS, CDR2 YFSETQ. Trimming cost V 2 bases and J 5 bases; bases outside gene matches: 12. This CDR3 region has 16 residues. The CDR3 here is CASSFGSTGLATEAFF. The CDR3 DNA sequence: TGCGCCAGCAGCTTCGGGTCGACAGGGTTGGCGACTGAAGCTTTCTTT.

The chain has TRBV4-1 and TRBJ2-7; TRBD1 matches 8 bases. This CDR3 contains 16 residues. With V trimmed by 0 bases and J by 0 bases, 4 bases remained unmatched. The germline CDR1 and CDR2 sequences are MGHRA and YSYEKL. The CDR3 DNA is TGCGCCAGCAGCCAAGATCCAGGACAGGGCTCCTACGAGCAGTACTTC. This translates into CASSQDPGQGSYEQYF.

This clone was seen just once. The chain joins TRBV5-4 to TRBJ1-6; a possible D gene is TRBD1 (5 bases). Trimming removed 0 bases from V and 12 bases from J, with 10 bases in between. CDR3 length: 13 amino acids. CDR1 is SGHNT and CDR2 is YYREEE in the germline V gene (reference sequence). For the CDR3, the DNA is TGTGCCAGCAGCTTGGAGTCCGGGGGACCCCTCCACTTT. As protein: CASSLESGGPLHF.

The chain links TRBV10-3 to TRBJ2-1; TRBD1 matches at 10 bases. V trimming: 2 bases; J trimming: 4 bases; junction bases outside the gene matches: 5. The germline gives CDR1 ENHRY, CDR2 SYGVKD. This CDR3 is built from 16 residues. CDR3 in DNA: TGTGCCATCAGTGAGAATAGGGACAGGGGATACAATGAGCAGTTCTTC. It yields the protein CAISENRDRGYNEQFF.